A single sample gave rise to the 10 T cell receptor beta chains below, sequenced in a study of response to subunit inactivated influenza vaccine. TCRdb recomputed calls from the RT-PCR reads with MiXCR, one row per CDR3 protein. Among 400,000 to 650,000 distinct CDR3 sequences, about 7.2% were seen once, and the ten largest hold less than 15%. Specimen: PBMCs from blood, collected around 2 years after vaccination. The source of these receptors is a man aged 50 to 75 who received an inactivated influenza vaccine.

This chain joins TRBV11-3 and TRBJ2-2, with 10 bases that match TRBD1. The CDR3 length is 14 residues. V dropped 4 bases and J dropped 6; count of bases not matched to a gene: 2. Looked up from germline, CDR1 is SGHNT and CDR2 is YENEEA. CDR3 bases: TGTGCCAGCAGCTCGGGACAGGGGTCCGGGGAGCTGTTTTTT. It encodes CASSSGQGSGELFF.

This clonotype occurred a few times. At one end, the junction sequence differs from germline, possibly due to a read error. This chain uses TRBV7-7 with TRBJ2-3; D is unclear. CDR3 length: 13 amino acids. Germline V lookup: CDR1 SSHAT, CDR2 FNYEAQ (reference sequence). CDR3 nucleotide sequence: TGTGCTAGCAGTCAGTTCCTGACAGATACGCAGTATTTT. It yields the protein CASSQFLTDTQYF.

At least ten counts were recorded for this clonotype. The rearrangement joins TRBV28 to TRBJ2-3, with D unclear. Trimming left V 6 bases short and J 2 bases short, with 6 bases between. The CDR3 covers 12 residues. CDR1 is MDHEN and CDR2 is SYDVKM in the germline V gene. CDR3 loop: CASRSATDTQYF. The CDR3 coding sequence is TGTGCCAGCAGATCGGCCACAGATACGCAGTATTTT.

This chain uses TRBV20-1 with TRBJ2-1; 7 nucleotides match TRBD1. Losses at the gene ends were 7 bases for V and 4 bases for J; bases not matched to a gene: 10. The CDR3 length is 14 residues. Looked up from germline, CDR1 is DFQATT and CDR2 is SNEGSKA (reference sequence). In DNA, the CDR3 is TGCAGTGTTCCGGGACAGCCCCTTTACAATGAGCAGTTCTTC. Its protein is CSVPGQPLYNEQFF.

The chain joins TRBV3-1 to TRBJ2-7; D is uncertain. V was pared by 3 bases and J by 5 bases, with 17 bases between. Looked up from germline, CDR1 is LGHDT and CDR2 is YNNKEL (reference sequence). The CDR3 consists of 15 residues. As DNA, the CDR3 is TGTGCCAGCAGCCAGCAGGCGCCTTGTACCCACGAGCAGTACTTC. It specifies CASSQQAPCTHEQYF.

This clonotype has only a few counts. This chain links TRBV4-2 with TRBJ2-7; TRBD1 matches at 8 bases. V was pared by 1 base and J by 2 bases, with 13 bases of the junction left unmatched. Germline V gene lookup returns CDR1 LGHNA and CDR2 YNFKEQ. The CDR3 is 18 amino acids. The CDR3 sequence: CASSQVTSGAQGAYEQYF. Written as DNA, the CDR3 is TGTGCCAGCAGCCAAGTTACCTCGGGGGCACAGGGGGCCTACGAGCAGTACTTC.

V is TRBV6-1 and J is TRBJ2-1; D is tentatively TRBD1 or TRBD2 (6 bases each). Germline V lookup: CDR1 MNHNS, CDR2 SASEGT. The CDR3 runs to 15 residues. Trimming took 8 bases from V and 5 from J, leaving 19 bases between them. The CDR3 sequence: CASGGYGGPDNEQFF. The CDR3 DNA follows: TGTGCCAGCGGAGGATATGGGGGGCCGGACAATGAGCAGTTCTTC.

The sample holds many counts of this clonotype. The rearrangement uses TRBV25-1 and TRBJ2-1; the D gene is possibly TRBD2 (5 bases). This CDR3 contains 16 residues. The V gene lost 5 bases and the J gene lost 2 bases, with 16 bases spanning the gap. CDR1 MGHDK and CDR2 SYGVNS come from the germline V gene. CDR3 bases: TGTGCCAGCAGTACCCTTTTCGGGGAGACCTACAATGAGCAGTTCTTC. Its translation: CASSTLFGETYNEQFF.

The table lists this clonotype with many counts. The chain combines TRBV6-2 or TRBV6-3 with TRBJ1-1; D ambiguous. The germline V gene has CDR1 MNHEY and CDR2 SVGEGT. The CDR3 has 13 residues. The germline V and J ends were trimmed by 7 bases and 0 bases, with 9 bases remaining between them. CDR3: CASTYLVNTEAFF. As DNA, the CDR3 is TGTGCCAGCACCTATCTAGTGAACACTGAAGCTTTCTTT.

This clonotype has only a few counts. V is TRBV12-3 or TRBV12-4 and J is TRBJ2-7, with D unresolved. V lost 6 bases and J 6 bases, leaving 21 bases between the germline ends. The CDR3 covers 15 residues. The chain's CDR3 is CASRFQPAGFGEQYF. CDR3 in DNA: TGTGCCAGCAGGTTCCAGCCTGCAGGCTTCGGCGAGCAGTACTTC.